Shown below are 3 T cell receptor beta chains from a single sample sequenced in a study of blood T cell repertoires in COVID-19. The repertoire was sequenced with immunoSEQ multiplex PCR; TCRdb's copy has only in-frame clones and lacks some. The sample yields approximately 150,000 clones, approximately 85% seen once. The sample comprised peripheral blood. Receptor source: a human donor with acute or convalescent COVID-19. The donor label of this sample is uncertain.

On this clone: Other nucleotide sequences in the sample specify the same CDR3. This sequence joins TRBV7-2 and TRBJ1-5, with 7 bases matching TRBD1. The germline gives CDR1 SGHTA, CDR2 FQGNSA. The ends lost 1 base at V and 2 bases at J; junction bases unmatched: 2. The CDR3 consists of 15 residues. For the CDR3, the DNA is TGTGCCAGCAGCTTAGACAGGGGTGGCAATCAGCCCCAGCATTTT. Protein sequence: CASSLDRGGNQPQHF.

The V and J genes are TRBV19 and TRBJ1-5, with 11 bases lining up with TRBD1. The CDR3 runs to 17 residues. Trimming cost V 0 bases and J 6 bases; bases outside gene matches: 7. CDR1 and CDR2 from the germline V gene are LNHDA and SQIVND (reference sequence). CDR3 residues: CASSIDTGTGGSQPQHF. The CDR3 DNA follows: TGTGCCAGTAGTATAGATACCGGGACAGGGGGAAGTCAGCCCCAGCATTTT.

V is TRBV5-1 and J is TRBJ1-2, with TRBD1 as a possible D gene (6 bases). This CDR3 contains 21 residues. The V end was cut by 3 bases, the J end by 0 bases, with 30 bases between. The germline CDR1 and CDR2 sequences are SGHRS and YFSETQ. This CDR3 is CASSSGNSLFPGHRANYGYTF. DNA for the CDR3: TGCGCCAGCAGCTCAGGAAATTCCCTATTCCCGGGACACAGAGCTAACTATGGCTACACCTTC.